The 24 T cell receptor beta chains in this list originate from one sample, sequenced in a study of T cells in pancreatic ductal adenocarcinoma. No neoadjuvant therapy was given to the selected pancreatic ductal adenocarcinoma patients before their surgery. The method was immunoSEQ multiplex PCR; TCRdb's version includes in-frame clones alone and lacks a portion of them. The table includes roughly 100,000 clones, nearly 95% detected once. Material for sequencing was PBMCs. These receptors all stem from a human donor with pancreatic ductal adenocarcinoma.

The CDR3 nucleotides are TGTGCCAGCAGCTCGCAGGGGGCCGATACGCAGTATTTT. It codes for CASSSQGADTQYF. This sequence joins TRBV7-3 and TRBJ2-3, with TRBD1 identical over 8 bases. Germline V gives CDR1 SGHTA, CDR2 FQGTGA. V shed 4 bases, J shed 6 bases, and the junction held 3 bases outside the gene matches. The CDR3 length is 13 residues.

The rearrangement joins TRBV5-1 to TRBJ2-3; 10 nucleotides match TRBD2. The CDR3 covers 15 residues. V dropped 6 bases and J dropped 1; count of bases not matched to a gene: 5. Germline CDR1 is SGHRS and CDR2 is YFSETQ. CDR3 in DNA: TGCGCCAGCAACTATGGGACTAGCGGCACAGATACGCAGTATTTT. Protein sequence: CASNYGTSGTDTQYF.

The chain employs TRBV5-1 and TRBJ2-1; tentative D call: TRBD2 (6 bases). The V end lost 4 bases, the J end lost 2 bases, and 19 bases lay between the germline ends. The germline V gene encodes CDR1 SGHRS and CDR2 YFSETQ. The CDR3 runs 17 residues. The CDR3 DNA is TGCGCCAGCAGCCCGCCGAGAATCGGGGGAGCCTACAATGAGCAGTTCTTC. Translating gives CASSPPRIGGAYNEQFF.

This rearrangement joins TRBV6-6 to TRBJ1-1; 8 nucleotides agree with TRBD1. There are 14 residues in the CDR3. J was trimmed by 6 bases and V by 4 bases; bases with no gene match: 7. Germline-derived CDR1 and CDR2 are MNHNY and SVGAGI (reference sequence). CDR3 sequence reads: CASSLGQGAPEAFF. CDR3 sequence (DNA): TGTGCCAGCAGTTTGGGTCAGGGGGCGCCTGAAGCTTTCTTT.

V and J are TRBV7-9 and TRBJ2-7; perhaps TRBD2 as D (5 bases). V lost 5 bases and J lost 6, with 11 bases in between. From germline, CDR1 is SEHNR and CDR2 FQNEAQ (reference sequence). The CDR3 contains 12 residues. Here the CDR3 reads CASSPDFTEQYF. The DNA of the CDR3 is TGTGCCAGCAGCCCGGACTTTACCGAGCAGTACTTC.

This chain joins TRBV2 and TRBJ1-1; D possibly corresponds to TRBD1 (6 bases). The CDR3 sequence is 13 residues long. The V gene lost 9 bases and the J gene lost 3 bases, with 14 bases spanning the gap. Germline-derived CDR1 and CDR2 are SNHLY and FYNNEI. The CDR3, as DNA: TGTGCCAGAACCCGGGACACCTACACTGAAGCTTTCTTT. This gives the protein CARTRDTYTEAFF.

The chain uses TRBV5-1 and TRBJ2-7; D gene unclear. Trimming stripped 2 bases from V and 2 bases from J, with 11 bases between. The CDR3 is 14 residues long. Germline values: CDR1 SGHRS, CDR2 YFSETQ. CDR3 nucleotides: TGCGCCAGCAGCTTTATGAACAGAGCCTACGAGCAGTACTTC. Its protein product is CASSFMNRAYEQYF.

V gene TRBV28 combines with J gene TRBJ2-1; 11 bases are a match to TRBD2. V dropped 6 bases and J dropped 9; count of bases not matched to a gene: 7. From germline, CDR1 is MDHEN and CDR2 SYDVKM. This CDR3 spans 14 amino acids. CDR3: CASSIAGGPVEQFF. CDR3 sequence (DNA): TGTGCCAGCAGCATAGCGGGAGGGCCTGTTGAGCAGTTCTTC.

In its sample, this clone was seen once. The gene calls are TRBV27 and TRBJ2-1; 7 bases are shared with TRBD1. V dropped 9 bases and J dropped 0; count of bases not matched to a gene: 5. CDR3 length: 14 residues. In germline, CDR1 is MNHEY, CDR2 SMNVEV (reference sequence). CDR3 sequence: CASSRGFSYNEQFF. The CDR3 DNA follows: TGTGCCAGTAGCAGGGGGTTCTCCTACAATGAGCAGTTCTTC.

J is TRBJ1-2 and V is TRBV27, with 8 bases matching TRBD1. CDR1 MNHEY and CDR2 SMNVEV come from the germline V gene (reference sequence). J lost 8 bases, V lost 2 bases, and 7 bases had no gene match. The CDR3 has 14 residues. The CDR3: CASSLDGTGIGYTF. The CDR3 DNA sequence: TGTGCCAGCAGTTTAGACGGGACAGGCATAGGCTACACCTTC.

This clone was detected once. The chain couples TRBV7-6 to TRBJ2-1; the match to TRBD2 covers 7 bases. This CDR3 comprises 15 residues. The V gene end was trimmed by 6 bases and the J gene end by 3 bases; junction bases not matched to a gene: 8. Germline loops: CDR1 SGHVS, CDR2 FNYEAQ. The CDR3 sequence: CASSLADGDYNEQFF. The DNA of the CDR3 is TGTGCCAGCAGTCTAGCGGATGGGGACTACAATGAGCAGTTCTTC.

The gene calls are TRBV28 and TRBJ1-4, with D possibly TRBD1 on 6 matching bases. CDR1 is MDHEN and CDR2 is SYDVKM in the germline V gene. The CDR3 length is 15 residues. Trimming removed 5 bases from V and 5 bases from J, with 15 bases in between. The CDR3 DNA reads TGTGCCAGCAGTCCATGGACAGACGGGAATGAAAAACTGTTTTTT. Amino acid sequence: CASSPWTDGNEKLFF.

The CDR3 region has the DNA TGTGCCAGCAGCCAACAGGGGGCGTTAGGCTACACCTTC. This encodes CASSQQGALGYTF. This chain connects TRBV5-4 to TRBJ1-2; TRBD1 agrees at 9 bases. The germline gives CDR1 SGHNT, CDR2 YYREEE (reference sequence). V was pared by 4 bases and J by 8 bases, with 6 bases of the junction left unmatched. The CDR3 has 13 residues.

CDR3 amino acids: CASSVATETEAFF. The CDR3 bases are TGTGCCAGCAGCGTAGCTACCGAGACTGAAGCTTTCTTT. The chain couples TRBV9 to TRBJ1-1, with D unclear. This CDR3 comprises 13 residues. V was trimmed by 0 bases and J by 5 bases, leaving 8 bases between them. Per the germline V gene, CDR1 is SGDLS and CDR2 is YYNGEE.

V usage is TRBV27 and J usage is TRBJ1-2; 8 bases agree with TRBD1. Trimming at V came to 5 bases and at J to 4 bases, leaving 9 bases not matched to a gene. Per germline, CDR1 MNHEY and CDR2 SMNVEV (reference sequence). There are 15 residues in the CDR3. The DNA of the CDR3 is TGTGCCAGCAGTCCCCCGGACAGGGTTGGCTATGGCTACACCTTC. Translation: CASSPPDRVGYGYTF.

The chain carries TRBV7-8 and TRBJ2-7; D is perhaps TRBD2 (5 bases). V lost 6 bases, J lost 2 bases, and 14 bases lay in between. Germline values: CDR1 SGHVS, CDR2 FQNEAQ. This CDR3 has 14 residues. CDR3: CASREAAGTYEQYF. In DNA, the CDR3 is TGTGCCAGCAGGGAGGCAGCCGGGACCTACGAGCAGTACTTC.

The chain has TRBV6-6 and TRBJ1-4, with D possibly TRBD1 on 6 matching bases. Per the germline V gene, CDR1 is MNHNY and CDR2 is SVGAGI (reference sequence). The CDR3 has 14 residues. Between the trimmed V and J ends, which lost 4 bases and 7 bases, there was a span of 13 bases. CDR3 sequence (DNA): TGTGCCAGCAGTTCGGGGGGAGGGGGTGAAAAACTGTTTTTT. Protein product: CASSSGGGGEKLFF.

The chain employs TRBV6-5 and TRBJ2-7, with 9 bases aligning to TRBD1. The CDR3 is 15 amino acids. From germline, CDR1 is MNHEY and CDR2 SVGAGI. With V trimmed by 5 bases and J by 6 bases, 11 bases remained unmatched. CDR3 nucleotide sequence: TGTGCCAGCAGTAAGCCGGGACAGGGTAAACGCGAGCAGTACTTC. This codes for CASSKPGQGKREQYF.

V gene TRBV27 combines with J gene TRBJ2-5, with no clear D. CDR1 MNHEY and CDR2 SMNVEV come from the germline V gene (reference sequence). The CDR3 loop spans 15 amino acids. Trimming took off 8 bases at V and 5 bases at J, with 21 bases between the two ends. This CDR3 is CASAPLEDVLETQYF. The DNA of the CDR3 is TGTGCCAGCGCTCCTTTAGAGGATGTATTGGAGACCCAGTACTTC.

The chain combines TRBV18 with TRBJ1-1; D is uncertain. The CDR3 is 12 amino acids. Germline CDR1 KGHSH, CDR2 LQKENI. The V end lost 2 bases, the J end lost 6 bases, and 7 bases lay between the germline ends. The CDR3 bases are TGTGCCAGCTCACCAGGCATCGCTGAAGCTTTCTTT. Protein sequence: CASSPGIAEAFF.

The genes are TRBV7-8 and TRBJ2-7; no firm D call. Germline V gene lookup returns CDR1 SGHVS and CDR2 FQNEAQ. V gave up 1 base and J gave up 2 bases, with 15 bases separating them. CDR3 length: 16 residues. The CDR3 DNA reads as TGTGCCAGCAGCTTAGATCGAGTAGATTCCCCCTACGAGCAGTACTTC. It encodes CASSLDRVDSPYEQYF.

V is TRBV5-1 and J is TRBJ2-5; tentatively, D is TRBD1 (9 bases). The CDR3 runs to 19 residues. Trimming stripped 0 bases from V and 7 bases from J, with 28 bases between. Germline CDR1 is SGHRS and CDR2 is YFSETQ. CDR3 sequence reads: CASSLEDRGSAGGRSTQYF. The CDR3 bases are TGCGCCAGCAGCTTGGAGGACAGGGGCTCTGCGGGAGGCCGTTCGACCCAGTACTTC.

CDR3 amino acids: CASSLGGAGGRPRGVEQYF. The CDR3 region has the DNA TGTGCCAGCAGCTTAGGTGGGGCGGGGGGCCGGCCTCGAGGGGTCGAGCAGTACTTC. The rearrangement links TRBV7-9 to TRBJ2-7, with TRBD2 matching 8 bases. Trimming at V came to 1 base and at J to 6 bases, leaving 20 bases not matched to a gene. Germline V gene lookup returns CDR1 SEHNR and CDR2 FQNEAQ (reference sequence). The CDR3 length is 19 residues.

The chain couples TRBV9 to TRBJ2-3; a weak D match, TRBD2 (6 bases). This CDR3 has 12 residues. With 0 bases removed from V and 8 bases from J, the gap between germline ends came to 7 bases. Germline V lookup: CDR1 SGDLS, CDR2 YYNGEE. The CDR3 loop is CASSVDGGTQYF. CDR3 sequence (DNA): TGTGCCAGCAGCGTAGACGGGGGTACGCAGTATTTT.